These 6 T cell receptor beta chains originate from one sample sequenced in a study of blood T cell dynamics during melanoma immunotherapy. The time point was: week 3, after first cycle of checkpoint inhibitor. The method was immunoSEQ multiplex PCR; TCRdb's version includes in-frame clones alone and lacks a portion of them. The repertoire holds a few thousand clones, with about nine tenths as singletons. Sequenced here: blood, sampled from a patient treated with checkpoint blockade. These receptors all come from a human donor with melanoma.

This chain uses TRBV5-4 with TRBJ2-5; no definite D call. This CDR3 comprises 16 residues. Per the germline V gene, CDR1 is SGHNT and CDR2 is YYREEE (reference sequence). Trimming stripped 4 bases from V and 1 base from J, with 17 bases between. The CDR3 loop is CASSLNFARSQETQYF. Written as DNA, the CDR3 is TGTGCCAGCAGCCTGAATTTTGCCCGTAGCCAAGAGACCCAGTACTTC.

The chain is built from TRBV7-2 and TRBJ2-5, with TRBD2 matching 9 bases. V dropped 4 bases and J dropped 5; count of bases not matched to a gene: 11. The CDR3 has 16 residues. The germline gives CDR1 SGHTA, CDR2 FQGNSA. In DNA form, the CDR3 reads TGTGCCAGCAGCTCAAACCGGGCTAGCGGGATGGAGACCCAGTACTTC. Translating gives CASSSNRASGMETQYF.

The chain's CDR3 is CASSHSGAYEQYF. CDR3 bases: TGCGCCAGCAGTCACTCAGGGGCCTACGAGCAGTACTTC. The chain combines TRBV23-1 with TRBJ2-7, with a weak D call TRBD1 (6 bases). TRBV23-1 is identified as an open reading frame with a role that is uncertain. V was clipped by 3 bases and J by 2 bases, with 8 bases between them. The CDR3 is 13 residues long.

The chain has TRBV27 and TRBJ2-7, with a possible D match to TRBD1 (5 bases). The germline V gene encodes CDR1 MNHEY and CDR2 SMNVEV (reference sequence). This CDR3 region has 14 residues. V shed 2 bases and J shed 0 bases, with 8 bases lying between them. The CDR3 coding sequence is TGTGCCAGCAGTTTAGACAGATACTCCTACGAGCAGTACTTC. This translates into CASSLDRYSYEQYF.

This clone was seen a single time. V is TRBV25-1 and J is TRBJ1-2, with a weak D call TRBD1 (6 bases). This CDR3 has 16 residues. The germline gives CDR1 MGHDK, CDR2 SYGVNS. Between the trimmed V and J ends, which lost 2 bases and 0 bases, there was a span of 13 bases. The CDR3 protein is CASSERTGPANYGYTF. The CDR3 DNA is TGTGCCAGCAGTGAACGAACAGGGCCAGCTAACTATGGCTACACCTTC.

About this clone: The junction shows a germline mismatch at one end, possibly a read error. CDR3 protein: CASSSGQGANEQYF. In DNA form, the CDR3 reads TGTGCTAGCAGCTCCGGACAGGGGGCCAACGAGCAGTACTTC. This chain joins TRBV7-7 and TRBJ2-7; 11 bases agree with TRBD1. Germline CDR1 is SSHAT and CDR2 is FNYEAQ (reference sequence). CDR3 length: 14 residues.